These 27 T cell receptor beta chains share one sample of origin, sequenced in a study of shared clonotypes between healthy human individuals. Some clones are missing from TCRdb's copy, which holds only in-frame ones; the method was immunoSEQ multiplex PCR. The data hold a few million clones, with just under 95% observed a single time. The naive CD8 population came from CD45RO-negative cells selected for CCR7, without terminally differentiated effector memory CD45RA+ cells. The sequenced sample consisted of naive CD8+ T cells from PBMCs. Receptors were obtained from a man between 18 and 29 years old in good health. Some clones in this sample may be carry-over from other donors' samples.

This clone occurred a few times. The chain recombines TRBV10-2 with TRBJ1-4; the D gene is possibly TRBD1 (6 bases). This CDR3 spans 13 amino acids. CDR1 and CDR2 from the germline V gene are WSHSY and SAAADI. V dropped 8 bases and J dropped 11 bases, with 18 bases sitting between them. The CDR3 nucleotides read TGCGCCAGCGGGGCCGGGACATTCGGCAAACTGTTTTTT. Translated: CASGAGTFGKLFF.

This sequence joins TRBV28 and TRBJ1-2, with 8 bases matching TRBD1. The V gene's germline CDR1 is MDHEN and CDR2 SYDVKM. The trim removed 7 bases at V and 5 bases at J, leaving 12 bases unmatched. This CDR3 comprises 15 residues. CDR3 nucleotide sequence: TGTGCCAGCACCTCATCTGGGACAGGATTATATGGCTACACCTTC. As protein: CASTSSGTGLYGYTF.

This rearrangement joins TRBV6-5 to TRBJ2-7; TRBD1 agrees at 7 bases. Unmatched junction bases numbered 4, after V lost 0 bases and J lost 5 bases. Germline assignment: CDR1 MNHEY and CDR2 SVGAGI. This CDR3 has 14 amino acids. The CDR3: CASSYSRQGHEQYF. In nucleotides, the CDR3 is TGTGCCAGCAGTTACTCGAGACAGGGCCACGAGCAGTACTTC.

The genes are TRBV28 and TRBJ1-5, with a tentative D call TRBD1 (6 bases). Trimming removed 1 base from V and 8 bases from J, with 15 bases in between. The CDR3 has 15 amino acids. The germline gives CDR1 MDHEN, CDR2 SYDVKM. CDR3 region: CASSLYRASTEPQHF. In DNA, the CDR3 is TGTGCCAGCAGTTTATACAGGGCAAGTACAGAGCCCCAGCATTTT.

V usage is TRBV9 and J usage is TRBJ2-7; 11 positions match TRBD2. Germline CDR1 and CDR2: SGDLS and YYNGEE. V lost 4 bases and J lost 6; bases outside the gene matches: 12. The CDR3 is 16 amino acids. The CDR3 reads CASSPNQLAGEREQYF. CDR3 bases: TGTGCCAGCAGCCCGAACCAACTAGCGGGAGAGCGCGAGCAGTACTTC. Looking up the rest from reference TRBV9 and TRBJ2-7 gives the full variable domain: DSGVTQTPKHLITATGQRVTLRCSPRSGDLSVYWYQQSLDQGLQFLIQYYNGEERAKGNILERFSAQQFPDLHSELNLSSLELGDSALYFCASSPNQLAGEREQYFGPGTRLTVT.

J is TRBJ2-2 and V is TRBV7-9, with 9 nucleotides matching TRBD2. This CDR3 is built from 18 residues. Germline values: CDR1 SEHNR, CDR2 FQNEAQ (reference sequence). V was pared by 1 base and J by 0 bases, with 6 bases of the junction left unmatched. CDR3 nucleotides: TGTGCCAGCAGCTTAGGGGGACTAGCCGACGCGAACACCGGGGAGCTGTTTTTT. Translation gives CASSLGGLADANTGELFF.

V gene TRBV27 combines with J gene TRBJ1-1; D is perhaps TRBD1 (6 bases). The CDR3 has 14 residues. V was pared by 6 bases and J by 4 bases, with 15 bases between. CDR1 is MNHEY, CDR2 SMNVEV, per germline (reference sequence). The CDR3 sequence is CASSHRASGTEAFF. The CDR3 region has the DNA TGTGCCAGCAGCCACAGGGCGTCGGGCACTGAAGCTTTCTTT.

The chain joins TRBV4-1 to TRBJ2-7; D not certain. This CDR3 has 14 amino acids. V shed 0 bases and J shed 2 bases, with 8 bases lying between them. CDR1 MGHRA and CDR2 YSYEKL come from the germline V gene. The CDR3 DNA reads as TGCGCCAGCAGCCAAGATCCCGTCGCCTACGAGCAGTACTTC. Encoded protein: CASSQDPVAYEQYF.

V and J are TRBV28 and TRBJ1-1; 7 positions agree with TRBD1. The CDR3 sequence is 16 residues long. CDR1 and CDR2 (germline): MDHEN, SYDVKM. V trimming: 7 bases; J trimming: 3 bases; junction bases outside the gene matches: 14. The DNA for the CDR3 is TGTGCCAGCACCCGGGGAGGTGAGGGGGCTGACACTGAAGCTTTCTTT. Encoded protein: CASTRGGEGADTEAFF. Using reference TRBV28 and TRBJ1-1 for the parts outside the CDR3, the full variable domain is DVKVTQSSRYLVKRTGEKVFLECVQDMDHENMFWYRQDPGLGLRLIYFSYDVKMKEKGDIPEGYSVSREKKERFSLILESASTNQTSMYLCASTRGGEGADTEAFFGQGTRLTVV.

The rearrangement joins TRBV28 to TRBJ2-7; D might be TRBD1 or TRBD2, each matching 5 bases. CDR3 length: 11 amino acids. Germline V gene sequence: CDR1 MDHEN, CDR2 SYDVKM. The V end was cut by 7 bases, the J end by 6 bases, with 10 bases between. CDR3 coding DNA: TGTGCCAGCAACGCAGGGAGCGAGCAGTACTTC. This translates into CASNAGSEQYF.

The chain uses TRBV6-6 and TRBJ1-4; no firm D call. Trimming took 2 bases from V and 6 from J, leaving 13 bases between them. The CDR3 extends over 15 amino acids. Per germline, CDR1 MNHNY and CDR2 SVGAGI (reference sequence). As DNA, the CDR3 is TGTGCCAGCAGTTACCGTAGTACCGGGGATGAAAAACTGTTTTTT. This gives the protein CASSYRSTGDEKLFF.

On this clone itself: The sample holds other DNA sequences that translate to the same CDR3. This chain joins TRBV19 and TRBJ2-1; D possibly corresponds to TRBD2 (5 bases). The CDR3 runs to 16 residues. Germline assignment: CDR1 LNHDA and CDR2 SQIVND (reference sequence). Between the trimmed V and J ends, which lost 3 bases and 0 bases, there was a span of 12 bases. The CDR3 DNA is TGTGCCAGTAGTATTTCTGGACTGAGCTCCTACAATGAGCAGTTCTTC. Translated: CASSISGLSSYNEQFF. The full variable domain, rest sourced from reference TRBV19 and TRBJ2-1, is DGGITQSPKYLFRKEGQNVTLSCEQNLNHDAMYWYRQDPGQGLRLIYYSQIVNDFQKGDIAEGYSVSREKKESFPLTVTSAQKNPTAFYLCASSISGLSSYNEQFFGPGTRLTVL.

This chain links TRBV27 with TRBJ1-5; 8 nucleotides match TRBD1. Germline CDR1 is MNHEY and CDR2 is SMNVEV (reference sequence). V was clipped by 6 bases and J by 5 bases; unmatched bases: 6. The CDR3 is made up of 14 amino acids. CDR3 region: CASRVTGEYQPQHF. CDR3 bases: TGTGCCAGCAGAGTGACAGGGGAGTATCAGCCCCAGCATTTT.

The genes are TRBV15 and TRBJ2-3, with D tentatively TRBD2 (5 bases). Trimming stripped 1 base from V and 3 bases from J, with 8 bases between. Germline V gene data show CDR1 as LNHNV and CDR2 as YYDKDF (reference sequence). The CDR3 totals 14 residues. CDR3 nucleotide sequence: TGTGCCACCAGCAGAGTACCGGGGACAGATACGCAGTATTTT. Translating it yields CATSRVPGTDTQYF.

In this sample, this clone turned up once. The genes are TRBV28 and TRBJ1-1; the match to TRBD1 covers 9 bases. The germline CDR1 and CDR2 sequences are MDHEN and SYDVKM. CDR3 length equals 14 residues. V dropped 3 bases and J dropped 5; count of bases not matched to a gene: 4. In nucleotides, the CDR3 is TGTGCCAGCAGTTTGGGGACAGGGAGGACTGAAGCTTTCTTT. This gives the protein CASSLGTGRTEAFF. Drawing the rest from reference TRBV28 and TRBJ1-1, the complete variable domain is DVKVTQSSRYLVKRTGEKVFLECVQDMDHENMFWYRQDPGLGLRLIYFSYDVKMKEKGDIPEGYSVSREKKERFSLILESASTNQTSMYLCASSLGTGRTEAFFGQGTRLTVV.

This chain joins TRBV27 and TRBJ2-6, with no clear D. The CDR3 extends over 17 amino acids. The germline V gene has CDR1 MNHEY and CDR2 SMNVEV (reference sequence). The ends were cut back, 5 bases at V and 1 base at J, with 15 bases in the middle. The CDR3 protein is CASSPEYRLSGANVLTF. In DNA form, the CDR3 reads TGTGCCAGCAGTCCCGAGTATCGATTGTCTGGGGCCAACGTCCTGACTTTC.

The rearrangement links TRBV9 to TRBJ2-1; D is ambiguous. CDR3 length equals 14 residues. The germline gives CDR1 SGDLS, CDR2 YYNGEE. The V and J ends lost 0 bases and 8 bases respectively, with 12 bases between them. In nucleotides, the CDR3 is TGTGCCAGCAGCGTAGTTGGCTGGCAGGATGAGCAGTTCTTC. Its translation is CASSVVGWQDEQFF.

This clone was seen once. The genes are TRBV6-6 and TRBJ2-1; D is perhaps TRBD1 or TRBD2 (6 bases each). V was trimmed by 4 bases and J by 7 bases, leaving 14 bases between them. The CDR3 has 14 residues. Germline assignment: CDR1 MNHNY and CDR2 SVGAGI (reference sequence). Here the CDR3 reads CASSSPGAGNEQFF. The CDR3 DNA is TGTGCCAGCAGTTCCCCGGGGGCGGGTAATGAGCAGTTCTTC.

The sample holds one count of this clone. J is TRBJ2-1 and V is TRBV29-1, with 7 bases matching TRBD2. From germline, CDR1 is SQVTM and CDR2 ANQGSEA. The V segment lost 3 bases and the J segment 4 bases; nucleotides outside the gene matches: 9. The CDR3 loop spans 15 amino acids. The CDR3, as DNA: TGCAGCGTTGACCAGTGGCTAGCGGCGTACAATGAGCAGTTCTTC. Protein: CSVDQWLAAYNEQFF.

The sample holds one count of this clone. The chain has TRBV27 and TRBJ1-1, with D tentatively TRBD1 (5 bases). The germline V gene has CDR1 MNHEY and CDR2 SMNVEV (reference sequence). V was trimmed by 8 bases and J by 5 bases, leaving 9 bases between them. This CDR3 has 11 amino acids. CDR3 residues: CASWGGTEAFF. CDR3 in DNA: TGTGCCAGCTGGGGGGGGACTGAAGCTTTCTTT.

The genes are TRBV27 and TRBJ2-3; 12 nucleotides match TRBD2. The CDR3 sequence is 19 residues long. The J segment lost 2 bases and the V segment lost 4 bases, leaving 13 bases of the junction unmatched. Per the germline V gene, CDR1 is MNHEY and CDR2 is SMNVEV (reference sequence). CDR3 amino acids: CASSYLVVGTSGPTDTQYF. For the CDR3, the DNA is TGTGCCAGCAGTTACCTAGTTGTGGGGACTAGCGGGCCCACAGATACGCAGTATTTT.

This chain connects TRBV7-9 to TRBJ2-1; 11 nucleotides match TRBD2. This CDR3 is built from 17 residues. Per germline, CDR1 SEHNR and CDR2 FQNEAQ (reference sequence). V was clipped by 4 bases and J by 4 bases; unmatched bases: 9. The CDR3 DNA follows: TGTGCCAGCAGCTCCAGATCCGGGACTAGCGGATACAATGAGCAGTTCTTC. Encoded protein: CASSSRSGTSGYNEQFF.

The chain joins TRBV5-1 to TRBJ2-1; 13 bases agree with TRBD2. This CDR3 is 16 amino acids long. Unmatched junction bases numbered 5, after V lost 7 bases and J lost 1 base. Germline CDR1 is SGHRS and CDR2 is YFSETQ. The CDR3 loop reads CASGTSGISSYNEQFF. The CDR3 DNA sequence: TGCGCCAGCGGGACTAGCGGGATATCTTCCTACAATGAGCAGTTCTTC. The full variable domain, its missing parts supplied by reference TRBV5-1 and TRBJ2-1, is KAGVTQTPRYLIKTRGQQVTLSCSPISGHRSVSWYQQTPGQGLQFLFEYFSETQRNKGNFPGRFSGRQFSNSRSEMNVSTLELGDSALYLCASGTSGISSYNEQFFGPGTRLTVL.

The CDR3 loop is CASSPDPRERETQYF. CDR3 bases: TGTGCCAGCAGCCCCGACCCGAGGGAGAGAGAGACCCAGTACTTC. The chain recombines TRBV7-6 with TRBJ2-5, with D possibly matching TRBD2 (5 bases). Trimming shortened V by 5 bases and J by 4 bases, and 17 bases separated the two germline ends. This CDR3 is 15 amino acids long. Per the germline V gene, CDR1 is SGHVS and CDR2 is FNYEAQ.

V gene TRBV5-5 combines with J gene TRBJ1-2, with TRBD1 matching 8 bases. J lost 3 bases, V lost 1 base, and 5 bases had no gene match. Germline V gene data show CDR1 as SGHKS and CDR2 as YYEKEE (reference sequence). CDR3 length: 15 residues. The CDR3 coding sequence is TGTGCCAGCAGCTTGAGGACAGGGTACGACTATGGCTACACCTTC. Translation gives CASSLRTGYDYGYTF. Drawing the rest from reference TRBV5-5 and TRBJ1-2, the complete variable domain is DAGVTQSPTHLIKTRGQQVTLRCSPISGHKSVSWYQQVLGQGPQFIFQYYEKEERGRGNFPDRFSARQFPNYSSELNVNALLLGDSALYLCASSLRTGYDYGYTFGSGTRLTVV.

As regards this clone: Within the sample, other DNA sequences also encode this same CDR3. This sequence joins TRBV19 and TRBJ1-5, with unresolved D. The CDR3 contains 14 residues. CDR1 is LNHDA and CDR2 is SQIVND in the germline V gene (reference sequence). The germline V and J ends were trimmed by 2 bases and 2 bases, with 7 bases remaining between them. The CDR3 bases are TGTGCCAGTAGTATACGGCGGGGCAATCAGCCCCAGCATTTT. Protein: CASSIRRGNQPQHF.

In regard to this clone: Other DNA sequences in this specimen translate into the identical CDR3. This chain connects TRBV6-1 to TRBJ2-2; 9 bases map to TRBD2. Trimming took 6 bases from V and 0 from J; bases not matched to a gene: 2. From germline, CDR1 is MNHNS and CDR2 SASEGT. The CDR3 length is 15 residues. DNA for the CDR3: TGTGCCAGCAGGGGACTAGCAGCGAACACCGGGGAGCTGTTTTTT. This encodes CASRGLAANTGELFF.